One sample yielded the 23 T cell receptor beta chains listed below, sequenced in a study of low-dose radiotherapy and immunotherapy resistance in tumors. First-strand cDNA relied on TRAV- and TRBV-specific primers spanning alpha and beta chains. TCR amplification involved about 19 PCR cycles with a constant-region primer and V-primer adapter. TCRdb reanalysed the reads using MiXCR and keeps one entry per CDR3 protein. Of 10,000 to 15,000 distinct CDR3 sequences in the sample, roughly 71% are singletons; the top ten hold roughly 3.2%. The receptors derive from a human donor with advanced metastatic prostate, ovarian, gallbladder or colorectal cancer (not recorded which). This table probably holds off-target reads from a library built for another chain.

In this sample, this clonotype turned up once. V is TRBV2 and J is TRBJ2-1; 7 positions match TRBD2. V lost 7 bases, J lost 11 bases, and 5 bases stayed unmatched. The CDR3 spans 11 residues. Germline V lookup: CDR1 SNHLY, CDR2 FYNNEI. In nucleotides, the CDR3 is TGTGCCAGCAACCGGGACTACAAGCAGTTCTTC. It specifies CASNRDYKQFF. Based on the CDR3 plus reference TRBV2 and TRBJ2-1, the full variable domain is EPEVTQTPSHQVTQMGQEVILRCVPISNHLYFYWYRQILGQKVEFLVSFYNNEISEKSEIFDDQFSVERPDGSNFTLKIRSTKLEDSAMYFCASNRDYKQFFGPGTRLTVL.

The CDR3 DNA sequence: TGTGCCAGCAGTTTATTCAGGGGGGAGATTCAGCCCCAGCATTTT. Translated, it gives CASSLFRGEIQPQHF. The chain links TRBV28 to TRBJ1-5; TRBD1 matches 7 bases. The V segment lost 1 base and the J segment 6 bases; nucleotides outside the gene matches: 6. This CDR3 spans 15 amino acids. CDR1 is MDHEN and CDR2 is SYDVKM in the germline V gene.

The chain has TRBV19 and TRBJ2-3; perhaps TRBD2 as D (6 bases). Trimming left V 3 bases short and J 4 bases short, with 11 bases between. There are 14 residues in the CDR3. Germline values: CDR1 LNHDA, CDR2 SQIVND (reference sequence). CDR3 region: CASSILLASDTQYF. The CDR3 DNA reads as TGTGCCAGTAGTATTCTACTAGCTTCAGATACGCAGTATTTT.

The chain couples TRBV4-1 to TRBJ1-1, with TRBD1 identical over 9 bases. From germline, CDR1 is MGHRA and CDR2 YSYEKL. This CDR3 is 15 amino acids long. V lost 1 base to trimming and J lost 0 bases; unmatched junction nucleotides: 0. CDR3 bases: TGCGCCAGCAGCCAAGGACAGGGGGTGAACACTGAAGCTTTCTTT. Translated, it gives CASSQGQGVNTEAFF.

This clonotype was seen only once. Here the CDR3 reads CASTSTGLRETQYF. The CDR3 DNA sequence: TGTGCCAGCACATCTACCGGGCTCAGAGAGACCCAGTACTTC. This rearrangement joins TRBV28 to TRBJ2-5; D is undetermined. Trimming left V 7 bases short and J 4 bases short, with 16 bases between. Looked up from germline, CDR1 is MDHEN and CDR2 is SYDVKM. This CDR3 comprises 14 residues.

This chain connects TRBV5-4 to TRBJ2-7; the match to TRBD2 covers 14 bases. Trimming at V came to 0 bases and at J to 4 bases, leaving 9 bases not matched to a gene. This CDR3 is built from 18 residues. In germline, CDR1 is SGHNT, CDR2 YYREEE (reference sequence). CDR3 sequence (DNA): TGTGCCAGCAGCTTGGATTGGGGACTAGCGGGAGAAATATACGAGCAGTACTTC. Its translation is CASSLDWGLAGEIYEQYF.

The chain couples TRBV20-1 to TRBJ2-1; TRBD2 aligns across 11 bases. This CDR3 region has 14 residues. Germline values: CDR1 DFQATT, CDR2 SNEGSKA (reference sequence). V dropped 6 bases and J dropped 3; count of bases not matched to a gene: 4. The CDR3 spells CSARTSGFYNEQFF. The CDR3 coding sequence is TGCAGTGCCCGGACTAGCGGGTTCTACAATGAGCAGTTCTTC.

This chain connects TRBV6-8 to TRBJ1-1, with 7 bases lining up with TRBD1. Trimming took 6 bases from V and 4 from J; bases not matched to a gene: 11. The CDR3 covers 15 residues. Germline assignment: CDR1 MNHGY and CDR2 SAAAGT. The chain's CDR3 is CASSHNRQGSTEAFF. CDR3 DNA sequence: TGTGCCAGCAGCCACAACAGACAGGGCAGCACTGAAGCTTTCTTT.

The chain recombines TRBV9 with TRBJ2-6, with unresolved D. Trimming stripped 4 bases from V and 4 bases from J, with 9 bases between. Germline CDR1 is SGDLS and CDR2 is YYNGEE. The CDR3 consists of 14 residues. The CDR3 nucleotides read TGTGCCAGCAGCTCCGAGGTCGGGGCCAACGTCCTGACTTTC. Translation gives CASSSEVGANVLTF. Using reference TRBV9 and TRBJ2-6 for the parts outside the CDR3, the full variable domain is DSGVTQTPKHLITATGQRVTLRCSPRSGDLSVYWYQQSLDQGLQFLIQYYNGEERAKGNILERFSAQQFPDLHSELNLSSLELGDSALYFCASSSEVGANVLTFGAGSRLTVL.

The rearrangement links TRBV12-3 or TRBV12-4 to TRBJ1-6; D unresolved. The CDR3 contains 14 residues. V dropped 0 bases and J dropped 5 bases, with 5 bases sitting between them. This CDR3 reads CASSLAQDNSPLHF. The CDR3 DNA reads as TGTGCCAGCAGTTTAGCCCAGGATAATTCACCCCTCCACTTT.

J is TRBJ1-1 and V is TRBV5-1, with 7 bases matching TRBD1. The ends lost 4 bases at V and 7 bases at J; junction bases unmatched: 7. CDR3 length: 13 amino acids. Germline CDR1 reads SGHRS; CDR2 reads YFSETQ. The CDR3 nucleotides are TGCGCCAGCAGCCCCAGGGGGATGGATGAAGCTTTCTTT. Protein product: CASSPRGMDEAFF. Drawing the rest from reference TRBV5-1 and TRBJ1-1, the complete variable domain is KAGVTQTPRYLIKTRGQQVTLSCSPISGHRSVSWYQQTPGQGLQFLFEYFSETQRNKGNFPGRFSGRQFSNSRSEMNVSTLELGDSALYLCASSPRGMDEAFFGQGTRLTVV.

The chain joins TRBV5-1 to TRBJ2-6, with D possibly being TRBD1 or TRBD2 (6 bases each). This CDR3 has 17 amino acids. Germline values: CDR1 SGHRS, CDR2 YFSETQ. V lost 4 bases, J lost 0 bases, and 14 bases lay in between. This chain's CDR3 is CASSQVGGGSGANVLTF. The CDR3 DNA is TGCGCCAGCAGCCAGGTGGGGGGCGGCTCTGGGGCCAACGTCCTGACTTTC.

This clonotype was picked up a small number of times. The rearrangement joins TRBV29-1 to TRBJ2-3, with a possible D match to TRBD2 (5 bases). CDR1 SQVTM and CDR2 ANQGSEA come from the germline V gene. Trimming left V 4 bases short and J 0 bases short, with 8 bases between. The CDR3 length is 13 residues. In DNA form, the CDR3 reads TGCAGCGTTGCCAGCGGAAGCACAGATACGCAGTATTTT. Protein sequence: CSVASGSTDTQYF.

The V call is TRBV28, the J call TRBJ2-1; no definite D call. Germline CDR1 MDHEN, CDR2 SYDVKM. V shed 2 bases and J shed 3 bases, with 11 bases lying between them. This CDR3 has 15 residues. CDR3 amino acids: CASSLRTGSYNEQFF. CDR3 bases: TGTGCCAGCAGTTTAAGGACGGGTAGCTACAATGAGCAGTTCTTC.

The chain recombines TRBV7-9 with TRBJ2-2; D ambiguous. The CDR3 sequence is 16 residues long. Germline V lookup: CDR1 SEHNR, CDR2 FQNEAQ (reference sequence). The V end was cut by 5 bases, the J end by 1 base, with 14 bases between. The CDR3 region is CASSPLGLKNTGELFF. CDR3 sequence (DNA): TGTGCCAGCAGCCCCCTGGGCCTAAAGAACACCGGGGAGCTGTTTTTT.

Worth noting for this clonotype: The junction and the germline gene differ at one end; a read error may be behind it. J is TRBJ2-7 and V is TRBV4-3; 7 bases are a match to TRBD1. CDR1 and CDR2 (germline): LGHNA, YSLEER. The CDR3 has 13 amino acids. CDR3 nucleotide sequence: TGCGCCAGCAGCAAAGAGACAGGGCGCGAGCAGTACTTC. Translation: CASSKETGREQYF.

V usage is TRBV26 and J usage is TRBJ2-6; TRBD1 was called by the table and not checked on the DNA. TRBV26 is a listed pseudogene. This CDR3 spans 18 amino acids. CDR3 in DNA: TGTGCCAGCAGTTCCCCCGGGGGGTGGAGCTCTGGGGCCAACGTCCTGACTTTC. This translates into CASSSPGGWSSGANVLTF.

The chain has TRBV29-1 and TRBJ2-1, with 8 bases matching TRBD1. In germline, CDR1 is SQVTM, CDR2 ANQGSEA. V dropped 6 bases and J dropped 1; count of bases not matched to a gene: 5. The CDR3 loop spans 14 amino acids. CDR3 loop: CSVLTGESYNEQFF. CDR3 sequence (DNA): TGCAGCGTCCTGACAGGGGAGTCCTACAATGAGCAGTTCTTC.

The rearrangement links TRBV6-6 to TRBJ1-1, with 7 bases fitting TRBD1. This CDR3 is 14 amino acids long. Losses at the gene ends were 2 bases for V and 4 bases for J; bases not matched to a gene: 4. CDR1 is MNHNY and CDR2 is SVGAGI in the germline V gene (reference sequence). The CDR3 region has the DNA TGTGCCAGCAGTTACACAGGGGCGGTCACTGAAGCTTTCTTT. Encoded protein: CASSYTGAVTEAFF.

This chain uses TRBV7-3 with TRBJ2-5, with 8 bases that match TRBD1. The CDR3 loop spans 14 amino acids. Germline V CDR1 and CDR2: SGHTA, FQGTGA. J was trimmed by 5 bases and V by 4 bases; bases with no gene match: 6. The CDR3 region has the DNA TGTGCCAGCAGCTCGACAGGGGTGGGGGAGACCCAGTACTTC. This translates into CASSSTGVGETQYF.

The rearrangement uses TRBV10-3 and TRBJ2-7; a possible D gene is TRBD2 (6 bases). Germline V lookup: CDR1 ENHRY, CDR2 SYGVKD. Trimming shortened V by 4 bases and J by 3 bases, and 19 bases separated the two germline ends. The CDR3 is made up of 16 amino acids. For the CDR3, the DNA is TGTGCCATCAGTGGACCGCGACTAGTACCAGTCTACGAGCAGTACTTC. This encodes CAISGPRLVPVYEQYF.

This clonotype was observed a single time. V usage is TRBV7-9 and J usage is TRBJ2-7; weak D call: TRBD2 (5 bases). Trimming removed 5 bases at V and 3 bases at J, with 11 bases between. Germline V gene lookup returns CDR1 SEHNR and CDR2 FQNEAQ (reference sequence). This CDR3 has 13 residues. The CDR3, as DNA: TGTGCCAGCAGCCGGGATTTCTACTACGAGCAGTACTTC. Protein product: CASSRDFYYEQYF.

The genes are TRBV19 and TRBJ2-3; D uncertain. CDR3 size: 12 residues. CDR1 LNHDA and CDR2 SQIVND come from the germline V gene (reference sequence). Trimming cost V 3 bases and J 3 bases, with 4 bases left between them. CDR3 sequence reads: CASSMFTDTQYF. The CDR3, as DNA: TGTGCCAGTAGTATGTTTACAGATACGCAGTATTTT.